This TCR beta chain was sequenced for a study of blood T cell repertoires in COVID-19 (dated by TCRdb to about 2020). For the study in its entirety: Samples covering the acute and convalescent phases of COVID-19 were provided by collaborators in the United States, Italy and Spain. Sample metadata almost always included a de-identified subject ID, COVID-19 status, age in years and sex. Subjects who had been exposed to COVID-19, were actively infected with it, or had recovered from it provided the deeply sampled blood TCRbeta repertoires that made up the dataset. The repertoires were made available in a free public database intended to serve as a resource for research on the immune response to SARS-CoV-2. The prospective study material was composed of cDNA or gDNA derived from T cells, B-cell-depleted T cells, or PBMCs. Where available, HLA class I and class II types were obtained from metadata supplied by the sample provider rather than from assay-based typing. Samples were obtained from the ongoing ImmuneRACE study (first 160 participants) and from 950 to 1,500 subjects provided by 6 global collaborators. Beyond this particular receptor, the publication reports: Clinical and demographic metadata were provided uncurated, with the amount varying by source and participant.

The cysteine opens and the phenylalanine closes a CDR3 of 16 amino acids. Just the 48-base CDR3 DNA is kept, in frame starting at base 1. According to the germline V gene, CDR1 reads MNHEY and CDR2 reads SVGAGI. V gives up 1 base and J gives up 3 bases, and the segment between their germline ends measures 15 bases. Each collaborating institution followed its own protocols to collect whole blood in K2EDTA tubes. For TCRbeta analysis, collaborators shipped samples in one of three forms: frozen whole blood, isolated PBMCs, or DNA extracted from either of those sample types. TCRbeta CDR3 regions were amplified from genomic DNA using the immunoSEQ Assay, a bias-controlled multiplex PCR. On the authors' methods: The number of nucleated cells in each sample was estimated from the amplification of reference gene primers within the assay. Sequence reads were collapsed and filtered to measure the absolute abundance of every unique TCRbeta CDR3 rearrangement. Productive Simpson clonality was computed per sample as the square root of Simpson's diversity index over productive rearrangements. TCRdb mirrors the immuneACCESS table, restricted to in-frame sequences. Some clones are absent from its copies; in checked studies, under half trace to an unresolved V gene, and the reason for the others is unknown. Clone size and the V and J calls come from that table; the DNA yielded D and trimming. This sample holds just over 95,000 clones; 90% were observed only once. The top ten clonotypes cover less than 2% of the sample.

Turning to this clone: Its antigen is not yet known. The record has no base qualities; no much larger clone is one base away.

The chain is encoded by TRBV6-5 joined to TRBJ1-1; TRBD1 is perhaps the D gene, given 6 matching bases. The TCR sequence derives from a man in his sixties with acute or convalescent COVID-19. Material: peripheral blood. The CDR3 region has the sequence CASSYLGGARHTEAFF. The sequence in DNA is TGTGCCAGCAGTTACTTGGGGGGGGCGCGTCACACTGAAGCTTTCTTT.